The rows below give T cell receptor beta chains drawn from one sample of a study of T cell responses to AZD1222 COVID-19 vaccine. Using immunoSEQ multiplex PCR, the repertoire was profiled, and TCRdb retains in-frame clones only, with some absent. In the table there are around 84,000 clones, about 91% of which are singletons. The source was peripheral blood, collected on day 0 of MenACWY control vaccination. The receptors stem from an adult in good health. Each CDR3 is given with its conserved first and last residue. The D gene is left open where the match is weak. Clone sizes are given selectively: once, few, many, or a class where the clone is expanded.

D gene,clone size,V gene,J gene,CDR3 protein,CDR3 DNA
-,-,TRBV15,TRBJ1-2,CATSREEQLNYGYTF,TGTGCCACCAGCAGAGAGGAACAATTGAACTATGGCTACACCTTC
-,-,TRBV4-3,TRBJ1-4,CASSQDSGEKLFF,TGCGCCAGCAGCCAAGACTCCGGGGAAAAACTGTTTTTT
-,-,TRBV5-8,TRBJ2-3,CASSLVSGSGTQYF,TGTGCCAGCAGCTTGGTTTCCGGGAGTGGTACGCAGTATTTT
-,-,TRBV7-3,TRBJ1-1,CASSLTSRTEAFF,TGTGCCAGCAGCTTAACTTCGCGGACTGAAGCTTTCTTT
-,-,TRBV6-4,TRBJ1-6,CASSDSGSSPLHF,TGTGCCAGCAGTGACTCTGGGAGTTCACCCCTCCACTTT
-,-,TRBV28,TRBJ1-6,CASSLNEEMGKANSPLHF,TGTGCCAGCAGTTTAAACGAGGAAATGGGGAAGGCTAATTCACCCCTCCACTTT
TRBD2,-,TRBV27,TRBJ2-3,CASSLYGGTDTQYF,TGTGCCAGCAGTTTATACGGGGGGACAGATACGCAGTATTTT
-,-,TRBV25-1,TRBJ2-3,CASSELWEVGTDTQYF,TGTGCCAGCAGTGAATTATGGGAGGTTGGGACAGATACGCAGTATTTT
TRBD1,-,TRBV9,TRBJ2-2,CASSVGSGQGHTGELFF,TGTGCCAGCAGCGTAGGGTCGGGACAGGGCCACACCGGGGAGCTGTTTTTT
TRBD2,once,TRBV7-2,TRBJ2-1,CASSPPETGTSGSNEQFF,TGTGCCAGCAGCCCTCCAGAAACCGGGACTAGCGGGAGCAATGAGCAGTTCTTC